This T cell receptor beta chain is from a study of blood T cell repertoires in COVID-19. Libraries were prepared by immunoSEQ multiplex PCR; TCRdb keeps only in-frame clonotypes and omits some of them. The repertoire has approximately 250,000 clones, about 87% of them found once; the top ten carry approximately 2.3%. This receptor was taken from a woman aged 40-49 years with acute COVID-19. Specimen: PBMCs or T cells enriched from blood (not recorded which).

The chain's CDR3 is CASSQLPTGGQETQYF. The CDR3 DNA sequence: TGTGCCAGCAGCCAACTCCCCACAGGGGGCCAAGAGACCCAGTACTTC. This chain connects TRBV5-6 to TRBJ2-5; 8 nucleotides line up with TRBD1. The germline V gene encodes CDR1 SGHDT and CDR2 YYEEEE. With V trimmed by 4 bases and J by 1 base, 9 bases remained unmatched. CDR3 length equals 16 residues. The full variable domain, rest sourced from reference TRBV5-6 and TRBJ2-5, is DAGVTQSPTHLIKTRGQQVTLRCSPKSGHDTVSWYQQALGQGPQFIFQYYEEEERQRGNFPDRFSGHQFPNYSSELNVNALLLGDSALYLCASSQLPTGGQETQYFGPGTRLLVL.